Described below is a single T cell receptor beta chain sequence and its context. At least ten counts were recorded for this clonotype. Its antigen remains undetermined. No base qualities exist here, and no much larger clone lies one base off it. The entry originates in a study of Graves' ophthalmopathy and Graves' hyperthyroidism (dated by TCRdb to 2017 to 2018). About the study as a whole: Hyperthyroidism was considered stable if no progression to ophthalmopathy occurred within 18 months of follow-up. The study used TCR beta repertoire signatures to distinguish Graves' ophthalmopathy from Graves' hyperthyroidism and to predict progression to ophthalmopathy. In total, 135 blood samples were TCR-sequenced: approximately 42 ophthalmopathy, some 75 hyperthyroidism and about 17 hyperthyroidism-to-ophthalmopathy patients. To explore V-J signatures that distinguish ophthalmopathy from hyperthyroidism, a discovery set of around 100 patients was enrolled, made up of roughly 41 with ophthalmopathy and roughly 55 with stable hyperthyroidism. For independent validation, a separate cohort was made up of roughly 19 hyperthyroidism patients plus 17 patients who later progressed from hyperthyroidism to ophthalmopathy. In six or seven hyperthyroidism patients, the T-cell repertoires found in thyroid tissue were compared with those found in blood. Once sampling was done, hyperthyroidism patients were given methimazole at a starting dose of 30 mg daily, while ophthalmopathy patients were given high-dose intravenous methylprednisolone.

The research as a whole found: The 13-signature model separated ophthalmopathy from stable hyperthyroidism with roughly 89% sensitivity and just under 84% specificity in cross-validation, and 80%/75% in the test set. In validation, the model predicted ophthalmopathy progression with over 60% sensitivity and 72% to 80% specificity; more than ten predicted patients were CT-confirmed with GO in a median of approximately 6.5 months. No statistical method was used to predetermine the sample size, and group allocation was not hidden from the investigators. Among expanded thyroid clonotypes with frequency above 0.001, most also showed up in blood, which suggests that blood repertoires may reflect the thyroid immune response.

Hyperthyroidism patients were newly diagnosed, with disease duration under 2 months, and aged 18 to 65 years. Anyone with other autoimmune diseases, uncontrolled infections, pregnancy or lactation was excluded from the study. Clinical symptoms, serum thyroxine, TRAb, thyroid ultrasound and orbital computed tomography formed the basis of the diagnosis. Trizol reagent was used to extract the total RNA, and its quality was then checked on an Agilent 2100 Bioanalyzer. Via the germline V gene, CDR1 is MNHEY and CDR2 SVGAGI. Taken from cysteine to phenylalanine, the CDR3 has 14 residues. Solely the CDR3 DNA is kept, with 42 bases framed from the first base. Trimming takes 6 bases off V and 8 bases off J; junction bases not matched to a gene: 6. For repertoire sequencing, the TCR beta CDR3 regions were amplified from RNA transcripts. A first-round RT-PCR used HTBI primers with the Qiagen OneStep RT-PCR kit, followed by a second-round multiplex PCR, size selection and purification. Sequencing of the libraries was carried out on an Illumina HiSeq2000 in paired-end mode with 100 bp reads. From the authors' description of their analysis: SOAPnuke was used to process the reads, throwing out any read that had adapters, had uncalled bases, had a mean Phred below 15, or lacked an exact constant-primer or identifier match. COPE v1.2.5 was used to merge high-quality paired reads. Unique nucleotide sequences were defined as clonotypes and aligned to IMGT TRB V, D and J references using MiTCR v1.1. The analysis was limited to V-J combinations with a frequency above 0.0001, which together covered 99.2% of repertoires. For each V-J combination, a TCR clonal expansion and chaos score was defined as F50 clonal expansion divided by the chaos observed in the TCRdist matrix. Features were reduced by Welch's t-statistics and random forest to around 14 V-J combinations, which fed a naive Bayes classifier. The similarity between thyroid and blood repertoires was quantified using the Morisita-Horn index. Clones were called with MiXCR by TCRdb after fastp trimmed the public reads at Q25, and only in-frame beta chains were retained. Under each unique CDR3 protein, matching rows form one entry showing the most common genes and DNA. Clone size and V and J calls follow TCRdb, not the original study. Counted in this sample were 1 million to 1.3 million distinct CDR3 sequences; 35% to 40% of them appeared once. The top ten hold more than 9.5% of the sample.

The sequence came from an adult man with Graves' hyperthyroidism. Sequencing was carried out using peripheral blood or thyroid tissue (not recorded which). The V and J genes are TRBV6-5 and TRBJ1-6, with 8 junctional bases fitting TRBD1. DNA sequence: TGTGCCAGCAGCGTACAGGGGGGGCATTCACCCCTCCACTTT. It specifies CASSVQGGHSPLHF.